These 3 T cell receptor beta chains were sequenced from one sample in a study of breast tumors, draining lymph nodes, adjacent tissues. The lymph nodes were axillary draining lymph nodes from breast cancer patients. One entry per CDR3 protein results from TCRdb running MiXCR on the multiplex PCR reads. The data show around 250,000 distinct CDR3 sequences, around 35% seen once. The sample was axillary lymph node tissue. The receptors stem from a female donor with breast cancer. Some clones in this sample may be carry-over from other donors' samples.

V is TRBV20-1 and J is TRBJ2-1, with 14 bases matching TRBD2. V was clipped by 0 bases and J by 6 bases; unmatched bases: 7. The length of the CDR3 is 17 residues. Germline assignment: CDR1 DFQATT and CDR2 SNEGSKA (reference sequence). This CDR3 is CSARDPGTSGSPNEQFF. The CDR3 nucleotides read TGCAGTGCTAGAGATCCGGGGACTAGCGGGAGCCCCAATGAGCAGTTCTTC.

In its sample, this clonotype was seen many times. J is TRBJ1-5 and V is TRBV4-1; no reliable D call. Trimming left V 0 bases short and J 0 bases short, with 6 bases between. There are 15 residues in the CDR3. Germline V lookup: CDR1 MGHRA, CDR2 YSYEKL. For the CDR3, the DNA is TGCGCCAGCAGCCAAGAAAATTATAGCAATCAGCCCCAGCATTTT. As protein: CASSQENYSNQPQHF.

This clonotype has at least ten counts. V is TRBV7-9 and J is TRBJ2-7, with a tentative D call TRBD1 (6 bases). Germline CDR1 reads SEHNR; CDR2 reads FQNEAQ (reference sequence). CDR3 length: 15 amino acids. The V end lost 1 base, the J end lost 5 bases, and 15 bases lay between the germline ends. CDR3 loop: CASSLGRQALNEQYF. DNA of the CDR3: TGTGCCAGCAGCTTAGGCAGACAGGCCCTGAACGAGCAGTACTTC. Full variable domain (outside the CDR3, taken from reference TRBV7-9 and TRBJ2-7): DTGVSQNPRHKITKRGQNVTFRCDPISEHNRLYWYRQTLGQGPEFLTYFQNEAQLEKSRLLSDRFSAERPKGSFSTLEIQRTEQGDSAMYLCASSLGRQALNEQYFGPGTRLTVT.